This TCR beta chain is drawn from a study of blood T cell repertoires in COVID-19. Study-level information: Samples of COVID-19 (acute and convalescent) were obtained from the United States, Italy and Spain.

TCRdb's table, derived via immunoSEQ multiplex PCR, lists solely in-frame clones and lacks some. The table shows roughly 80,000 clones, with more than 75% occurring only once. The source material was peripheral blood. The origin of this receptor is a human donor in a cohort sampled during active COVID-19.

The DNA for the CDR3 is TGTGCCAGCAGCCAAGCCGGCAGGATCAGTAAGACGACCCAGTACTTC. It yields the protein CASSQAGRISKTTQYF. The chain is built from TRBV3-1 (or the pseudogene TRBV3-2) and TRBJ2-5, with D unclear. The CDR3 runs to 16 residues. Looked up from germline, CDR1 is LGHDT and CDR2 is YNNKEL (reference sequence). Deletions cut 1 base from V and 7 bases from J, with 19 bases between.